This T cell receptor (beta chain) was retrieved from a study of T cells in Graves' hyperthyroidism and ophthalmopathy. TCR beta CDR3 regions were amplified from RNA. HTBI primers were employed in a first-round RT-PCR of the TCR CDR3. MiXCR, run by TCRdb on the multiplex PCR reads, gives a single entry per CDR3 protein. The sample lists around 350,000 distinct CDR3 sequences; over 12% were seen once. This clonotype came up many times. The V and J ends lost 7 bases and 2 bases respectively, with 24 bases between them. This CDR3 is 18 amino acids long. Sequenced input: blood. The receptor was derived from a woman in her fifties or sixties with Graves' ophthalmopathy. The chain couples TRBV12-3 or TRBV12-4 to TRBJ2-1; D is ambiguous. The CDR3 bases are TGTGCCAGCACCTTAAGGGTTACAGAGAGAAGGACCTACAATGAGCAGTTCTTC. Protein product: CASTLRVTERRTYNEQFF.